This TCR beta chain was sequenced for a study of cytomegalovirus exposure and HLA in healthy donors. Germline V gene sequence: CDR1 KGHSH, CDR2 LQKENI. This CDR3 has 16 residues. Trimming took off 0 bases at V and 2 bases at J, with 13 bases between the two ends. PCR employed 60 Vbeta and 13 Jbeta primers. TCRdb's copy holds only in-frame clones and misses some; the assay was immunoSEQ multiplex PCR. The table has about 120,000 clones, about four fifths seen once. Whole-study results and caveats: It was likely that a cluster of highly shared sequence variants was a sequencing artifact. For most TCR beta V segments, an earlier analysis put the productive rate at about 87% or about 30% of the time. As was reported, the HLA-A and HLA-B alleles of most subjects were accurately predicted from TCR beta sequences.

Remarks on this clone: Its antigen is unknown.

Sequencing input: PBMCs. The sequence derives from a middle-aged woman in good health and CMV-seronegative. The chain combines TRBV18 with TRBJ1-1, with D maybe TRBD1 (5 bases). In DNA form, the CDR3 reads TGTGCCAGCTCACCACCGACGGGGGGAGGAAACACTGAAGCTTTCTTT. Protein sequence: CASSPPTGGGNTEAFF.